This T cell receptor (beta chain) was documented in a study of CD8+CD57+ T cells in acquired aplastic anemia. As for the study in general: Isolated CD4+ and CD8+ cells, once sorted, yielded DNA averaging about 3 ug.

Comment on this clonotype: Its antigen is undetermined.

Study results and limitations: Patients showed no significant difference from controls in CD8+ Simpson's diversity. Roughly 30 was the count of CD8+ CDR3 sequences that patients shared with controls.

Profiles of TCR beta VDJ and CDR3 were generated from a genomic DNA template. TCRdb independently ran MiXCR on the reads; one entry per CDR3 protein. The table records some 190,000 distinct CDR3 sequences, 40% to 55% of them present only once. The sample comprised sorted CD4+, CD8+, or CD8+CD57+ T cells (not recorded which) from PBMCs. The clonotype originates from a human donor in good health.

The DNA of the CDR3 is TGCAGTGCTAGAGCCACAGAGGCTAGCGACCAAGGGGCCCAGTACTTC. Encoded protein: CSARATEASDQGAQYF. This chain joins TRBV20-1 and TRBJ2-5; tentatively, D is TRBD2 (6 bases). V lost 1 base and J lost 9, with 24 bases in between. CDR3 size: 16 residues. The V gene's germline CDR1 is DFQATT and CDR2 SNEGSKA (reference sequence).